This T cell receptor (beta chain) was profiled in a study of shared clonotypes between healthy human individuals. This clone appeared a single time. The study ran the assay at deep level. Using immunoSEQ multiplex PCR, the repertoire was profiled, and TCRdb retains in-frame clones only, with some absent. Among about 490,000 clones listed, over 60% were seen once. This CDR3 contains 11 residues. Germline CDR1 reads MDHEN; CDR2 reads SYDVKM. The ends were cut back, 2 bases at V and 6 bases at J, with 4 bases in the middle. The sample consisted of PBMCs. The source of this sequence is a middle-aged woman in good health. Some clones in this sample may be carry-over from other donors' samples. The gene calls are TRBV28 and TRBJ1-1; D is uncertain. This CDR3 reads CASSLTAEAFF. The CDR3 nucleotides are TGTGCCAGCAGTTTAACGGCTGAAGCTTTCTTT.